This is a list of T cell receptor beta chains from one sample in a study of CD8 T cells in ankylosing spondylitis. TCRdb re-derived calls from the 5' RACE reads in MiXCR, one entry per CDR3 protein. The sample includes around 150,000 distinct CDR3 sequences, around 43% of them seen just once. The specimen was synovial fluid, either unsorted or a sorted T cell fraction (not recorded which). These receptors all stem from a male donor with ankylosing spondylitis. Both conserved end residues are part of each CDR3. Each record gives: D gene, V gene, J gene, clone size, CDR3 DNA, CDR3 protein. D genes are given only for firm matches. Size is stated for part of the rows, as once, few or many counts, or as a class when the clone is expanded.

D: TRBD2
V: TRBV3-1
J: TRBJ2-2
size: -
DNA: TGTGCCAGCACCCTAGCGGAGACGACCGGGGAGCTGTTTTTT
CDR3: CASTLAETTGELFF

D: TRBD2
V: TRBV25-1
J: TRBJ2-1
size: many
DNA: TGTGCAGCGGGAGCGGAAAATGAGCAGTTCTTC
CDR3: CAAGAENEQFF

D: -
V: TRBV6-5
J: TRBJ1-1
size: -
DNA: TGTGCCAGCAGTTACTCGATTAGGCCCATGAACACTGAAGCTTTCTTT
CDR3: CASSYSIRPMNTEAFF

D: -
V: TRBV7-9
J: TRBJ2-1
size: few
DNA: TGTGCCAGCAGCTCAAGTGGGTCACCCTACAATGAGCAGTTCTTC
CDR3: CASSSSGSPYNEQFF

D: -
V: TRBV7-9
J: TRBJ2-4
size: -
DNA: TGTGCCAGCACCAACCGAGGGGGAGCCCGGAACATTCAGTACTTC
CDR3: CASTNRGGARNIQYF

D: TRBD1
V: TRBV2
J: TRBJ1-1
size: -
DNA: TGTGCCAGCAGCGCGGACAGGGGCCTGAACACTGAAGCTTTCTTT
CDR3: CASSADRGLNTEAFF

D: -
V: TRBV9
J: TRBJ1-1
size: -
DNA: TGTGCCAGCAGCGCTCAGACGGGACGGGTGAACACTGAAGCTTTCTTT
CDR3: CASSAQTGRVNTEAFF

D: -
V: TRBV7-9
J: TRBJ1-2
size: -
DNA: TGTGCCAGCAGCTTAAGACTGGGGTACTATGGCTACACCTTC
CDR3: CASSLRLGYYGYTF

D: -
V: TRBV27
J: TRBJ2-7
size: -
DNA: TGTGCCAGCAGTACCCCCCGCTACGGGGGCTACGAGCAGTACTTC
CDR3: CASSTPRYGGYEQYF

D: TRBD2
V: TRBV14
J: TRBJ2-1
size: -
DNA: TGTGCCAGCAGCCAAGATTCGGGGGGGGTTGCGTACAGCTCCTACAATGAGCAGTTCTTC
CDR3: CASSQDSGGVAYSSYNEQFF